Sequencing of this TCR beta chain was carried out in a study of CD8 T cells in Susac syndrome. With respect to this clonotype: Its specificity is unknown.

Random hexamers served to reverse transcribe roughly 0.45 to 1 ug RNA. Coverage of TCR beta CDR3 amplification by immunoSEQ multiplex PCR extended to 54 Vbeta and 13 Jbeta. TCRdb passed the immunoSEQ multiplex PCR reads through MiXCR, listing each CDR3 protein once. The data show about 430,000 distinct CDR3 sequences, with more than 70% seen just once and 0.09% to 0.15% held by the top ten. Sequencing of TCR beta was performed on blood CD8+ T cells and on blood CD4+ T cells. Both CD4+ and CD8+ T cells were negatively isolated, and TEMRA cells underwent FACS enrichment. CDR3 length equals 14 residues. V lost 5 bases to trimming and J lost 0 bases, with 12 bases between them. Germline V gives CDR1 SGHKS, CDR2 YYEKEE (reference sequence). Study-wide findings and caveats: The number of individuals included in the study's TCR sequencing and HLA analysis was acknowledged as relatively small.

The source material was CD8+ T cells from PBMCs. This sequence originates from a human donor with multiple sclerosis. The rearrangement joins TRBV5-5 to TRBJ2-7; D is uncertain. CDR3 in amino acids: CASRAVRGSYEQYF. The CDR3 DNA sequence: TGTGCCAGCAGGGCAGTTCGTGGCTCCTACGAGCAGTACTTC.